This is a list of T cell receptor beta chains from one sample in a study of T cell repertoires in cytomegalovirus infection. Each CDR3 protein gets one entry after TCRdb re-called the reads with MiXCR. The sample has a few hundred thousand distinct CDR3 sequences; about 39% are singletons. Antigens of these TCRs are unknown. The input for sequencing was cultured PBMCs, taken from culture after CMV antigen stimulation. The source is a human donor in good health (CMV status not recorded). Some clones in this sample may be carry-over from other donors' samples. Each CDR3 is given with its conserved first and last residue. A D gene is named only where the DNA matches it firmly. Not all rows give a size; the values are once, few, many and, for expanded clones, a class.

v_gene	j_gene	d_gene	abundance	CDR3aa	CDR3nt
TRBV13	TRBJ2-3	.	few	CASSSSSGSKGDTQYF	TGTGCCAGCAGCTCTTCGTCGGGGTCGAAAGGAGATACGCAGTATTTT
TRBV5-8	TRBJ2-2	TRBD2	once	CASSLLAATGELFF	TGTGCCAGCAGCCTACTAGCGGCTACCGGGGAGCTGTTTTTT
TRBV6-2/TRBV6-3	TRBJ2-3	TRBD2	few	CASSYSLAGDFTDTQYF	TGTGCCAGCAGTTACTCCCTAGCGGGGGACTTCACAGATACGCAGTATTTT
TRBV11-2	TRBJ2-1	TRBD2	.	CASSFTSGGRHNEQFF	TGTGCCAGCAGCTTCACTAGCGGGGGGCGGCACAATGAGCAGTTCTTC
TRBV7-2	TRBJ1-6	.	many	CASSLDNSPLHF	TGTGCCAGCAGCCTTGATAATTCACCCCTCCACTTT
TRBV18	TRBJ2-3	.	few	CASSPRTMGSLNPTDTQYF	TGTGCCAGCTCACCACGGACTATGGGCAGCCTAAACCCCACAGATACGCAGTATTTT
TRBV12-3/TRBV12-4	TRBJ1-1	TRBD1	.	CASSPTGEGTEAFF	TGTGCCAGCAGCCCGACAGGGGAGGGCACTGAAGCTTTCTTT
TRBV7-6	TRBJ2-1	TRBD2	few	CASSLVPPGGHNEQFF	TGTGCCAGCAGCTTAGTCCCCCCGGGAGGACACAATGAGCAGTTCTTC
TRBV7-2	TRBJ1-4	.	.	CASSLSREKLFF	TGTGCCAGCAGCTTATCCCGGGAAAAACTGTTTTTT
TRBV12-3/TRBV12-4	TRBJ2-5	TRBD1	.	CASRWTGEETQYF	TGTGCCAGCAGGTGGACAGGGGAAGAGACCCAGTACTTC
TRBV15	TRBJ1-5	TRBD1	few	CATSRNRGMEPQHF	TGTGCCACCAGCAGGAACAGGGGGATGGAGCCCCAGCATTTT
TRBV7-2	TRBJ2-3	.	.	CASSFGSGVRDTQYF	TGTGCCAGCAGCTTTGGGTCGGGAGTTCGCGATACGCAGTATTTT
TRBV20-1	TRBJ2-3	.	.	CSAGVAPAYTDTQYF	TGCAGTGCTGGGGTCGCCCCGGCTTACACAGATACGCAGTATTTT
TRBV6-1	TRBJ1-6	.	few	CASSEALPVYNSPLHF	TGTGCCAGCAGTGAAGCGCTGCCGGTTTATAATTCACCCCTCCACTTT
TRBV7-9	TRBJ1-4	TRBD1	.	CASSSYRGPGEKLFF	TGTGCCAGCAGCTCTTACAGGGGGCCGGGAGAAAAACTGTTTTTT
TRBV6-1	TRBJ2-7	TRBD1	many	CASSARGTVYEQYF	TGTGCCAGCAGTGCACGAGGGACAGTCTACGAGCAGTACTTC
TRBV7-9	TRBJ1-1	.	.	CASSFSRGPLSLNTEAFF	TGTGCCAGCAGCTTTTCCAGGGGTCCTCTTTCGTTGAACACTGAAGCTTTCTTT
TRBV7-2	TRBJ2-3	TRBD2	.	CASSFGLAGTTQYF	TGTGCCAGCAGCTTCGGGTTAGCGGGGACTACGCAGTATTTT
TRBV12-3/TRBV12-4	TRBJ1-2	TRBD1	few	CASSLRDRVNGYTF	TGTGCCAGCAGTTTACGGGACAGGGTAAACGGCTACACCTTC
TRBV20-1	TRBJ2-7	TRBD2	few	CSASGPRGGVLVYEQYF	TGCAGTGCTAGTGGCCCACGGGGGGGAGTACTGGTATACGAGCAGTACTTC
TRBV19	TRBJ1-5	.	few	CASSIARGGNNQPQHF	TGTGCCAGTAGTATAGCCAGGGGAGGAAACAATCAGCCCCAGCATTTT